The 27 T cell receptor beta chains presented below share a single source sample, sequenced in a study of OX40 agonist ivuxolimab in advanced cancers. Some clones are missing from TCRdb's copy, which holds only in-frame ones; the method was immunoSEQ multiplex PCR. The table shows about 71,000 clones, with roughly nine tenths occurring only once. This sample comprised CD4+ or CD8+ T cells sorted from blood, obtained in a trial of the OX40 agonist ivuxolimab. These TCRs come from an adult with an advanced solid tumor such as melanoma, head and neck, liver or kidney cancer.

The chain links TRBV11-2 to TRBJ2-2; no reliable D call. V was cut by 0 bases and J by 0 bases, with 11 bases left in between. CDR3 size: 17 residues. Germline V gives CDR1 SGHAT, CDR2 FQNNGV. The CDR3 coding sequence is TGTGCCAGCAGCTTAGATCGGGTTAGTGCGAACACCGGGGAGCTGTTTTTT. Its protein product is CASSLDRVSANTGELFF.

This CDR3 reads CASSPGTSGRADTQYF. In DNA, the CDR3 is TGTGCCAGCAGTCCCGGGACTAGCGGGAGGGCAGATACGCAGTATTTT. The V and J genes are TRBV5-4 and TRBJ2-3, with 16 nucleotides matching TRBD2. The V segment lost 5 bases and the J segment 4 bases; nucleotides outside the gene matches: 4. The germline gives CDR1 SGHNT, CDR2 YYREEE (reference sequence). The CDR3 is 16 amino acids.

The CDR3 region is CASSAQGAGTQYF. DNA of the CDR3: TGCGCCAGCAGTGCACAGGGGGCAGGGACCCAGTACTTC. The gene calls are TRBV10-2 and TRBJ2-5, with 9 bases lining up with TRBD1. The junction had 4 bases not matched to a gene; V was cut back by 4 bases and J by 7 bases. The CDR3 runs 13 residues. Germline V gene lookup returns CDR1 WSHSY and CDR2 SAAADI.

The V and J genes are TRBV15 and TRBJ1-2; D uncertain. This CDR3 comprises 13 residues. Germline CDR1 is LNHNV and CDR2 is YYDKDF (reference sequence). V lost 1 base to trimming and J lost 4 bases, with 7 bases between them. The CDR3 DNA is TGTGCCACCAGCAGAGGGGCTCTCTATGGCTACACCTTC. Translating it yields CATSRGALYGYTF.

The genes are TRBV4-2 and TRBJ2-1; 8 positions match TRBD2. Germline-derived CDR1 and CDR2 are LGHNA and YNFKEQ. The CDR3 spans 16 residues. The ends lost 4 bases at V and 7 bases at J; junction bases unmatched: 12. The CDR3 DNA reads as TGTGCCAGCAGCCCTCCTCGGGCGGGAGGAAGAAATGAGCAGTTCTTC. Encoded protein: CASSPPRAGGRNEQFF.

The CDR3 spells CASSFHDLSSAEAFF. The CDR3 region has the DNA TGTGCCAGCAGCTTTCACGACTTAAGCAGTGCTGAAGCTTTCTTT. The gene calls are TRBV7-8 and TRBJ1-1; no definite D call. This CDR3 is built from 15 residues. Germline V gives CDR1 SGHVS, CDR2 FQNEAQ. V lost 3 bases and J 6 bases, leaving 17 bases between the germline ends. Variable domain in full (rest from reference TRBV7-8 and TRBJ1-1): GAGVSQSPRYKVAKRGQDVALRCDPISGHVSLFWYQQALGQGPEFLTYFQNEAQLDKSGLPSDRFFAERPEGSVSTLKIQRTQQEDSAVYLCASSFHDLSSAEAFFGQGTRLTVV.

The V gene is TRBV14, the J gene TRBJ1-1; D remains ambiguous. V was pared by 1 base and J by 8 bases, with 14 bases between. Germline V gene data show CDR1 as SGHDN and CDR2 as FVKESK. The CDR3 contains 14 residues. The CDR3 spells CASSQALRPEEAFF. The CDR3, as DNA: TGTGCCAGCAGCCAAGCCCTGCGTCCAGAGGAAGCTTTCTTT. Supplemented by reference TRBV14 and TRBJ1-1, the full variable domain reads EAGVTQFPSHSVIEKGQTVTLRCDPISGHDNLYWYRRVMGKEIKFLLHFVKESKQDESGMPNNRFLAERTGGTYSTLKVQPAELEDSGVYFCASSQALRPEEAFFGQGTRLTVV.

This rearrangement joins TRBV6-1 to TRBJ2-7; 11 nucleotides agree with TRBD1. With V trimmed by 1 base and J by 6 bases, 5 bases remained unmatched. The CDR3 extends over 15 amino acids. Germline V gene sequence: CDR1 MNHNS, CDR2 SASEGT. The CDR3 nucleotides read TGTGCCAGCAGTGAAGGCGGACAGGGGGCGGGCGAGCAGTACTTC. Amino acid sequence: CASSEGGQGAGEQYF.

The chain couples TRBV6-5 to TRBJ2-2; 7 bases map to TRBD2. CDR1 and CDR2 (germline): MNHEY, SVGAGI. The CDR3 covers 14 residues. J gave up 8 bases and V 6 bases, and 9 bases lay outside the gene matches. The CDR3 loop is CASRVTSSTGELFF. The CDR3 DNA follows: TGTGCCAGCAGGGTGACTAGCTCAACGGGGGAGCTGTTTTTT.

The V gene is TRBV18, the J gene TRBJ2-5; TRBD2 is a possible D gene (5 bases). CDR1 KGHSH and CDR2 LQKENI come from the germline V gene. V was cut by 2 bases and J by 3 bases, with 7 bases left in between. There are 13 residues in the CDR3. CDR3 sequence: CASSPVTKETQYF. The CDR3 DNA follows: TGTGCCAGCTCACCAGTGACTAAAGAGACCCAGTACTTC.

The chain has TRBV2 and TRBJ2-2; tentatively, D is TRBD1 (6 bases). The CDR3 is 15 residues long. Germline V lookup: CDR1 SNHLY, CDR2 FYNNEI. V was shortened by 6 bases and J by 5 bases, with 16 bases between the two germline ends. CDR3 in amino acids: CASRRTEVRTGELFF. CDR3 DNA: TGTGCCAGCAGAAGGACAGAAGTACGAACCGGGGAGCTGTTTTTT.

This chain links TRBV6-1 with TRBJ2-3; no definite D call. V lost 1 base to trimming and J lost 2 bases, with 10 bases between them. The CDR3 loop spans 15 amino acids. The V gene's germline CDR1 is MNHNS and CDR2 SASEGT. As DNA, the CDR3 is TGTGCCAGCAGTGAAGACGTGGGTTTCACAGATACGCAGTATTTT. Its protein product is CASSEDVGFTDTQYF.

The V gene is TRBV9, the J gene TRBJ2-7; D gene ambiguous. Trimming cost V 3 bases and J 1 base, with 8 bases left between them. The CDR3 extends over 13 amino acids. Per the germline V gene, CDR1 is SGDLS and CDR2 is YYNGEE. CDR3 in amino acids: CASSARPSYEQYF. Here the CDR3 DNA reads TGTGCCAGCAGCGCTCGGCCTTCCTACGAGCAGTACTTC.

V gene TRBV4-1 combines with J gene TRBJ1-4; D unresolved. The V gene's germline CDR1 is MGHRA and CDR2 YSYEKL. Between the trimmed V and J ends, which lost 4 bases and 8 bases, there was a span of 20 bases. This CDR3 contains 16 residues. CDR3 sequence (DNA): TGCGCCAGCAGCCCAAAAGGACCCGGCGCAGACGAAAAACTGTTTTTT. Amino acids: CASSPKGPGADEKLFF.

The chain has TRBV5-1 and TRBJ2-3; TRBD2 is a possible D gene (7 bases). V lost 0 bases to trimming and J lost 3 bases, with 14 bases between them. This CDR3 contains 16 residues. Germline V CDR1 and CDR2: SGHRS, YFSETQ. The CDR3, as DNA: TGCGCCAGCAGCTTGGAGGGGGGGCTGAGGACAGATACGCAGTATTTT. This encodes CASSLEGGLRTDTQYF.

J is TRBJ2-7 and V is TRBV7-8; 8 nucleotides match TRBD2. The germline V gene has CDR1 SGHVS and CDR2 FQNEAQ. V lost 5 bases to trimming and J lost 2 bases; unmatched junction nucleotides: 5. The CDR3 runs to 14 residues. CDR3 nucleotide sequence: TGTGCCAGCAGCCTCGGGAGGGACCCCTACGAGCAGTACTTC. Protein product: CASSLGRDPYEQYF.

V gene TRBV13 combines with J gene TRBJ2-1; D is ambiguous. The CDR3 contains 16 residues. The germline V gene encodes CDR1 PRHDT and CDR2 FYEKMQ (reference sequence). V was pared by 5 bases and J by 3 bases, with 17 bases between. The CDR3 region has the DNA TGTGCCAGCAGCCTCGAGTACCGGCAGAGCTACAATGAGCAGTTCTTC. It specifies CASSLEYRQSYNEQFF.

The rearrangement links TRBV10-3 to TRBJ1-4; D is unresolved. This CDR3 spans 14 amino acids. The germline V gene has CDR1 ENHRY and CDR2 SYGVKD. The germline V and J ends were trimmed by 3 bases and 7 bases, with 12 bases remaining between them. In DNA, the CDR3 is TGTGCCATCAGTGAAGGCGGGCTCTTTGAAAAACTGTTTTTT. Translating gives CAISEGGLFEKLFF.

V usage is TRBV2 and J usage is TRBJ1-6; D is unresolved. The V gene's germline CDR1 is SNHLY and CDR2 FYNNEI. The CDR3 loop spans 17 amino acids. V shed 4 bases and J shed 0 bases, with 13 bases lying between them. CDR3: CASSGRRASSYNSPLHF. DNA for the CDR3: TGTGCCAGCAGTGGTCGTCGTGCTAGCTCCTATAATTCACCCCTCCACTTT.

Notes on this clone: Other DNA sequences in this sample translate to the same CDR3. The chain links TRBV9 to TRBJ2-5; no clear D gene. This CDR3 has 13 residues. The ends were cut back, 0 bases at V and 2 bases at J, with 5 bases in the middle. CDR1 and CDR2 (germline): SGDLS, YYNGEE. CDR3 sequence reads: CASSVGQQETQYF. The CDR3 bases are TGTGCCAGCAGCGTAGGGCAGCAAGAGACCCAGTACTTC.

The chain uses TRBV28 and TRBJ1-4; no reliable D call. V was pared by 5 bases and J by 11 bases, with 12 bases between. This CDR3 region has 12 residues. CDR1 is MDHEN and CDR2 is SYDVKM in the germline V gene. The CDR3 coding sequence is TGTGCCAGCAGTCCAACAGTGTGGAAACTGTTTTTT. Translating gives CASSPTVWKLFF.

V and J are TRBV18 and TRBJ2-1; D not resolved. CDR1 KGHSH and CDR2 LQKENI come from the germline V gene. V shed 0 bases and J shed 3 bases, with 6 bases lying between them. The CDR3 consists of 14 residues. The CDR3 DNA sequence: TGTGCCAGCTCACCACCGGGTGGCTACAATGAGCAGTTCTTC. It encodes CASSPPGGYNEQFF.

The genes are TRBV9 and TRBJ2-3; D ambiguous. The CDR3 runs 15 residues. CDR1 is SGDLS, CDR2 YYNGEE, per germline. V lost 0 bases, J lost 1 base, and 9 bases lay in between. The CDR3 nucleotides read TGTGCCAGCAGCGTAGCCCTGGCGGGCACAGATACGCAGTATTTT. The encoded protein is CASSVALAGTDTQYF.

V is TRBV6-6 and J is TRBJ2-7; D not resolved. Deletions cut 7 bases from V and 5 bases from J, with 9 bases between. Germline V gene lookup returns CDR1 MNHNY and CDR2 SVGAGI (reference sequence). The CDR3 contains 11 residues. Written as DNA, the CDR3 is TGTGCCAGCACCGAACGGGACGAGCAGTACTTC. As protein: CASTERDEQYF.

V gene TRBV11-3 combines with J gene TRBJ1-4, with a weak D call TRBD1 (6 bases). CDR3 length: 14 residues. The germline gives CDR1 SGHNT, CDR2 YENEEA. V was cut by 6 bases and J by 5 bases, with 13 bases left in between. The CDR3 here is CASRFQGQNEKLFF. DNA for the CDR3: TGTGCCAGCAGATTCCAGGGGCAGAATGAAAAACTGTTTTTT.

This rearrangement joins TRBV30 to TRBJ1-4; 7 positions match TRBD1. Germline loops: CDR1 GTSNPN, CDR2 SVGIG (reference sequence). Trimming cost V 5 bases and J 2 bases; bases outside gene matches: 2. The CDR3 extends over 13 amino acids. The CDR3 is CAWYRGTNEKLFF. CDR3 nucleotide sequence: TGTGCCTGGTACAGGGGTACTAATGAAAAACTGTTTTTT.

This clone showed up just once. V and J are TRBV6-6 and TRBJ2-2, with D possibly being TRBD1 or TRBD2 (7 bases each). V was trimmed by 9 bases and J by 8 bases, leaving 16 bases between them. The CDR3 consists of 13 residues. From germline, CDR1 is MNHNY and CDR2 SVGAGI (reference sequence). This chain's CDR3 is CASQGGGLGELFF. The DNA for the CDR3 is TGTGCCAGTCAGGGGGGGGGACTAGGGGAGCTGTTTTTT.